This T cell receptor beta chain came from a study of CD8 T cells in ankylosing spondylitis. Study-level points and caveats: Clones linked to disease were reported to show significant enrichment in matched ankylosing spondylitis synovial fluid. Made up of about eight highly homologous variants, a TCR beta motif appeared characteristic of ankylosing spondylitis blood.

This clonotype occurred a few times. The antigen remains undetermined. Trimming cost V 8 bases and J 0 bases, with 7 bases left between them. Germline V lookup: CDR1 SEHNR, CDR2 FQNEAQ (reference sequence). CDR3 length: 12 residues. The authors made TCR beta libraries by quantitative 5'-RACE with molecular barcodes. TCRdb re-called the 5' RACE reads with MiXCR, one entry per CDR3 protein. The sample records around 390,000 distinct CDR3 sequences, approximately 20% being singletons. The chain carries TRBV7-9 and TRBJ1-2; no reliable D call. This TCR came from a male donor with ankylosing spondylitis. The material sequenced was blood, either unsorted or a sorted T cell fraction (not recorded which). The CDR3 coding sequence is TGTGCCAGCCGAAACTCTAACTATGGCTACACCTTC. Amino acids: CASRNSNYGYTF.